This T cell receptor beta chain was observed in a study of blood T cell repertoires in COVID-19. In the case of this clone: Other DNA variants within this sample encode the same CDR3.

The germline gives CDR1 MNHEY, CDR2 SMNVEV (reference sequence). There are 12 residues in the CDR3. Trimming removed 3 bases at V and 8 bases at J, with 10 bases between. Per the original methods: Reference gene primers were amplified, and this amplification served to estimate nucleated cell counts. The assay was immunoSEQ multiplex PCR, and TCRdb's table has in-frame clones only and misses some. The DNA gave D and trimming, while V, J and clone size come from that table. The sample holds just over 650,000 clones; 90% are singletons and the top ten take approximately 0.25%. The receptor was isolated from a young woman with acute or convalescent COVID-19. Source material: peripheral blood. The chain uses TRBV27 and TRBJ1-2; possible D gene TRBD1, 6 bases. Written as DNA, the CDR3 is TGTGCCAGCAGTTTTACAGGGAACGGCTACACCTTC. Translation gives CASSFTGNGYTF.